A single T cell receptor beta chain is shown here with its context. Its antigen remains unknown. This specimen belongs to a study of cytomegalovirus exposure and HLA in healthy donors. Overall study results and limits: Researchers reportedly found TCR beta sequences accurately predicted most subjects' HLA-A and HLA-B alleles. About 87% or about 30% of the time was how often most TCR beta V segments were productive, according to an earlier analysis. Later analysis demonstrated an association between a missense DCLRE1C variant and TCR beta V- and J-gene trimming. As was reported, the classifier diagnosed cytomegalovirus status with high specificity and sensitivity.

A multiplex PCR was run with 60 Vbeta primers and 13 Jbeta primers. The repertoire was sequenced with immunoSEQ multiplex PCR; TCRdb's copy has only in-frame clones and lacks some. This sample has over 150,000 clones; approximately 80% occur once, and the top ten carry approximately 13%. Source material: PBMCs. The TCR comes from a woman aged 50 to 60 in good health and CMV-seronegative.

The CDR3 DNA reads as TGCGCCAGCAGCCAATACCTTCTGGGCATGCAGTTCTTC. Translation: CASSQYLLGMQFF. The V and J genes are TRBV4-1 and TRBJ2-1; D gene unclear. V was clipped by 2 bases and J by 12 bases, with 14 bases between them. CDR1 MGHRA and CDR2 YSYEKL come from the germline V gene. The CDR3 runs 13 residues.